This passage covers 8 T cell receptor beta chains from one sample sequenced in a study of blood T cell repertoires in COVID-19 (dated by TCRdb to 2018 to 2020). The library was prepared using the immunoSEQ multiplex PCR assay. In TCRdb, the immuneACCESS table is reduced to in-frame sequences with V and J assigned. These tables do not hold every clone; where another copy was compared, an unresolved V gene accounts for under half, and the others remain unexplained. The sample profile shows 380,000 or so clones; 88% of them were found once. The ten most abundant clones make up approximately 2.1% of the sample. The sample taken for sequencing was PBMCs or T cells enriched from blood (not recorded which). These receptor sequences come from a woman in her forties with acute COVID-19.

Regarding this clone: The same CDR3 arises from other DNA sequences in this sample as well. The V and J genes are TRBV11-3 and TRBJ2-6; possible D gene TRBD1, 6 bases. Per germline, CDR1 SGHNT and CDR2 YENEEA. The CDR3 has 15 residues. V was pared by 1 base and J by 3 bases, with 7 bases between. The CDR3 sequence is CASSLGGHGANVLTF. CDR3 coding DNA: TGTGCCAGCAGCTTAGGGGGACATGGGGCCAACGTCCTGACTTTC.

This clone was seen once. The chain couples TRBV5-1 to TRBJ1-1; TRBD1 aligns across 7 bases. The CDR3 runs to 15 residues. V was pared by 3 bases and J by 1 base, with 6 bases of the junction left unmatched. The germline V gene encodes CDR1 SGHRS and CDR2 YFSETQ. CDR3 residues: CASSSRTGANTEAFF. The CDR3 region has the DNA TGCGCCAGCAGCTCCCGGACAGGAGCGAACACTGAAGCTTTCTTT. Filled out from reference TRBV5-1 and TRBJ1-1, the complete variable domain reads KAGVTQTPRYLIKTRGQQVTLSCSPISGHRSVSWYQQTPGQGLQFLFEYFSETQRNKGNFPGRFSGRQFSNSRSEMNVSTLELGDSALYLCASSSRTGANTEAFFGQGTRLTVV.

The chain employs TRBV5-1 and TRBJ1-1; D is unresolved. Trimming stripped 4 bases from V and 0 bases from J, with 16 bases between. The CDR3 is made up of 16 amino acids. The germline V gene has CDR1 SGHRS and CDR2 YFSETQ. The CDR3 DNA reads TGCGCCAGCAGCGACATTCTCCGGGAGATGAACACTGAAGCTTTCTTT. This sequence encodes CASSDILREMNTEAFF.

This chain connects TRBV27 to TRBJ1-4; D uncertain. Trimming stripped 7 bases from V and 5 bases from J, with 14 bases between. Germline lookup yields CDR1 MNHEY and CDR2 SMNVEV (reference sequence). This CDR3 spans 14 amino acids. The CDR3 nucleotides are TGTGCCAGCACTTCCGGACGGAGGAATGAAAAACTGTTTTTT. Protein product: CASTSGRRNEKLFF.

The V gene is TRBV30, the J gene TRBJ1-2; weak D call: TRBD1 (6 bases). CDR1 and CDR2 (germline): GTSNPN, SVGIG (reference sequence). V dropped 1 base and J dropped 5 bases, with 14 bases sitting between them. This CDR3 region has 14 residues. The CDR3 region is CAWSEGRGYYGYTF. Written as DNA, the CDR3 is TGTGCCTGGAGTGAGGGCAGGGGCTATTATGGCTACACCTTC.

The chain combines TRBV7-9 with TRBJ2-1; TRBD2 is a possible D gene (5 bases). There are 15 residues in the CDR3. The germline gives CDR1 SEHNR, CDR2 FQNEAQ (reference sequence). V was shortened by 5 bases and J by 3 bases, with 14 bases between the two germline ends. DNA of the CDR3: TGTGCCAGCAGCCCCCTTACCAGCGGCTACAATGAGCAGTTCTTC. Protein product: CASSPLTSGYNEQFF.

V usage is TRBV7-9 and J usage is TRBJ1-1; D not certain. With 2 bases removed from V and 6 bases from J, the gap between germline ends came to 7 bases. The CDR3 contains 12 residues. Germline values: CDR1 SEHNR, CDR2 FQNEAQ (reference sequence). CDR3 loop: CASSLSRPEAFF. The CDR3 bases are TGTGCCAGCAGCTTATCGCGGCCTGAAGCTTTCTTT.

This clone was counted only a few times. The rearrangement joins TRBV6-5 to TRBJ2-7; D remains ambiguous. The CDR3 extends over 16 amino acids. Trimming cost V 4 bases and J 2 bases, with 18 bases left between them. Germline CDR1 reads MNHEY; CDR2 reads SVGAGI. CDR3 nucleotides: TGTGCCAGCAGTTTAATGTTGGCTCGTTCCACCTACGAGCAGTACTTC. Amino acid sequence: CASSLMLARSTYEQYF.